Below are 3 T cell receptor beta chains sequenced from a single sample in a study of blood T cells in healthy people across ages (dated by TCRdb to the mid-2010s). Library creation used 5' RACE. The run used an Illumina HiSeq 2500. A second roughly 6 to 12 cycle PCR used a sample-barcoded 5' primer and a J-beta primer mix. TCRdb took the public reads, trimmed them with fastp at Q25, ran MiXCR for clone calling and kept in-frame beta chains. Under each unique CDR3 protein, matching rows form one entry showing the most common genes and DNA. Within this sample are 650,000 to 800,000 distinct CDR3 sequences, with more than 40% of them counted one time only. Together, the top ten hold approximately 20% of the sample. The sample taken for sequencing was blood. The receptors derive from a man in his 60s in good health.

The V call is TRBV9, the J call TRBJ2-2, with D unresolved. Germline V gene data show CDR1 as SGDLS and CDR2 as YYNGEE. CDR3 size: 13 residues. V dropped 4 bases and J dropped 5 bases, with 9 bases sitting between them. The CDR3 nucleotides read TGTGCCAGCAGCTATACCGGTACCGGGGAGCTGTTTTTT. This encodes CASSYTGTGELFF.

The gene calls are TRBV27 and TRBJ1-2; TRBD1 matches 8 bases. The CDR3 consists of 12 residues. Trimming removed 8 bases from V and 8 bases from J; junction bases left unmatched: 7. Germline CDR1 is MNHEY and CDR2 is SMNVEV (reference sequence). The chain's CDR3 is CASVGTGRGYTF. In DNA, the CDR3 is TGTGCCAGCGTCGGGACAGGCCGGGGCTACACCTTC.

The table lists this clonotype with a few counts. V is TRBV5-6 and J is TRBJ2-1, with a weak D call TRBD2 (5 bases). Germline V gene data show CDR1 as SGHDT and CDR2 as YYEEEE. V was trimmed by 6 bases and J by 1 base, leaving 14 bases between them. There are 15 residues in the CDR3. In nucleotides, the CDR3 is TGTGCCAGCAACCTCGACGGGGTTTCCTACAATGAGCAGTTCTTC. It codes for CASNLDGVSYNEQFF.